This TCR beta chain originates from a study of blood T cell repertoires in COVID-19. Study-wide context: T cells, B-cell-depleted T cells, or PBMCs supplied cDNA or gDNA.

Clones were sequenced by immunoSEQ multiplex PCR, and TCRdb holds only the in-frame ones, with some missing. Of some 98,000 clones in the sample, 80% to 90% were seen once. The CDR3 is made up of 16 amino acids. In germline, CDR1 is SGDLS, CDR2 YYNGEE. With 3 bases removed from V and 11 bases from J, the gap between germline ends came to 21 bases. This TCR came from a man between 60 and 70 years old with acute or convalescent COVID-19. Sequences were obtained from peripheral blood. This chain joins TRBV9 and TRBJ1-6; TRBD1 is a possible D gene (6 bases). For the CDR3, the DNA is TGTGCCAGCAGCGAGGGGGTGGGGCAGGGTGGTGCACCCCTCCACTTT. Translating it yields CASSEGVGQGGAPLHF.